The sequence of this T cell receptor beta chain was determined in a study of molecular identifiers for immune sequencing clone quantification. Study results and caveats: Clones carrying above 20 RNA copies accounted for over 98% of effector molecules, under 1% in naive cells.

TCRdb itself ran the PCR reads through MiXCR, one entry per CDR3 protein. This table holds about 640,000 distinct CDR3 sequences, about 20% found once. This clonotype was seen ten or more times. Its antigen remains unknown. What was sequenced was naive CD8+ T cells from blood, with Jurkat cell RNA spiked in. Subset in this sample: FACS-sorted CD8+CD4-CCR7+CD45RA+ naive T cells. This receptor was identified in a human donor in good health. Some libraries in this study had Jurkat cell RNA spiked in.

This chain's CDR3 is CSARGLLPGTSYEQYF. CDR3 DNA: TGCAGTGCTAGAGGTCTCCTCCCCGGGACCTCCTACGAGCAGTACTTC. The chain combines TRBV20-1 with TRBJ2-7, with D perhaps TRBD1 or TRBD2 (5 bases each). Germline V gene sequence: CDR1 DFQATT, CDR2 SNEGSKA (reference sequence). Trimming took 1 base from V and 0 from J, leaving 16 bases between them. This CDR3 comprises 16 residues.